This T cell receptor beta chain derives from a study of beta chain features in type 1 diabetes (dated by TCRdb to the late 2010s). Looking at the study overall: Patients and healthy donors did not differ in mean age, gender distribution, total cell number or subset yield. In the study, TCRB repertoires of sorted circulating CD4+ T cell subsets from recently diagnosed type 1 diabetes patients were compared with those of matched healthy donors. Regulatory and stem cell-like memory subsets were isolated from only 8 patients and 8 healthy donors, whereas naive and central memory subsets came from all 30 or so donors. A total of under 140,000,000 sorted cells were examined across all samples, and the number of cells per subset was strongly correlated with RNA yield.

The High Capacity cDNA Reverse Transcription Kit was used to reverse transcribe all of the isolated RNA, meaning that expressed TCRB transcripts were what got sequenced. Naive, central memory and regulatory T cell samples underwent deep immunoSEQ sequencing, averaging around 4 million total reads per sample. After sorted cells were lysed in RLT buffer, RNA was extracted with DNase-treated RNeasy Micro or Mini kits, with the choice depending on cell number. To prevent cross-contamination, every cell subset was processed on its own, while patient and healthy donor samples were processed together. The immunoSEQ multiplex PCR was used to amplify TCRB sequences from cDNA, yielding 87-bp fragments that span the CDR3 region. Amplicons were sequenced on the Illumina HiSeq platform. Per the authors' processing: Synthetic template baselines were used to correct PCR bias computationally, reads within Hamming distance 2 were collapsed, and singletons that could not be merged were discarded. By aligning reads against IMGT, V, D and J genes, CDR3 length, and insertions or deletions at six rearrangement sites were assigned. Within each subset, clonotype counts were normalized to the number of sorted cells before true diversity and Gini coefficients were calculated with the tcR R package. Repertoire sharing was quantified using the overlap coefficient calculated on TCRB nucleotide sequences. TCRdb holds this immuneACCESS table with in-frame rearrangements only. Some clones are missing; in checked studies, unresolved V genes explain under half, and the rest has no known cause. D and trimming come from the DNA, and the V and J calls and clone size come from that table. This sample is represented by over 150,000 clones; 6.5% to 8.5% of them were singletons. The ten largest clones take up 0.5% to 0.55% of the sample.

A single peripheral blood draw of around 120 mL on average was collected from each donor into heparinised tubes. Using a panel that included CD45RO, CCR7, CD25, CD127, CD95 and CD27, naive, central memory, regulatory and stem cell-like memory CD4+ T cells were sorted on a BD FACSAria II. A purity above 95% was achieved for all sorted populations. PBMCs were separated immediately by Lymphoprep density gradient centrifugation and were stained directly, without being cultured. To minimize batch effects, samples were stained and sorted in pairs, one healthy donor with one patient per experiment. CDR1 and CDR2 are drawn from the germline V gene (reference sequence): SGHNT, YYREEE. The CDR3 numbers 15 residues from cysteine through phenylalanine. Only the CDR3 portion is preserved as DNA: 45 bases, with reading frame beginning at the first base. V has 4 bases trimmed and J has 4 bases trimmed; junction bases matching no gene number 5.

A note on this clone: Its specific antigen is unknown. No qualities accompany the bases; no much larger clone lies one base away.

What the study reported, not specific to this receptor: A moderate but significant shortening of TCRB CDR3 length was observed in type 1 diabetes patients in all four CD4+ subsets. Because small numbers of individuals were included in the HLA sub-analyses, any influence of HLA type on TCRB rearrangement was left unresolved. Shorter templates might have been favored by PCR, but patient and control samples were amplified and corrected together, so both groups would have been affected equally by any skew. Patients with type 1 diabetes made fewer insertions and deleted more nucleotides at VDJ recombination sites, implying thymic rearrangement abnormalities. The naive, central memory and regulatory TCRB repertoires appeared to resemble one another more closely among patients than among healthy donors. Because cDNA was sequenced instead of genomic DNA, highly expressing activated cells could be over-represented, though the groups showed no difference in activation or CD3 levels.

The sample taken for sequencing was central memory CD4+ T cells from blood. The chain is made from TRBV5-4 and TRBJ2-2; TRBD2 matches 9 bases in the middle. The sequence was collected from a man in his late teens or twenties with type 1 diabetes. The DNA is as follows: TGTGCCAGCAGCCTCCAACTAGCGGGCACCGGGGAGCTGTTTTTT. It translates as CASSLQLAGTGELFF.